The source of this TCR beta chain is a study of cytomegalovirus exposure and HLA in healthy donors. Details on this clone: The identical CDR3 is also encoded by other nucleotide sequences in the sample.

The primer mix had 60 Vbeta and 13 Jbeta primers. Clones were read by immunoSEQ multiplex PCR, and TCRdb kept only the in-frame ones, dropping some. The sample records 90,000 or so clones, 80% to 90% being singletons. V gave up 2 bases and J gave up 5 bases, with 16 bases separating them. In germline, CDR1 is MDHEN, CDR2 SYDVKM. The CDR3 contains 15 residues. V is TRBV28 and J is TRBJ2-7; TRBD2 is a possible D gene (6 bases). The TCR was taken from a man aged 25-45 years in good health and CMV-seropositive. The material sequenced was PBMCs. DNA of the CDR3: TGTGCCAGCAGTTTAGCGGCGGGACTTGAAGACGAGCAGTACTTC. As protein: CASSLAAGLEDEQYF.